These 21 T cell receptor beta chains originate from one sample sequenced in a study of OX40 agonist ivuxolimab in advanced cancers. TCRdb keeps only in-frame clones here, not all; method: immunoSEQ multiplex PCR. The sample has 40,000 to 45,000 clones; around 80% are singletons. Material: CD4+ or CD8+ T cells sorted from blood, obtained in a trial of the OX40 agonist ivuxolimab. Every receptor here comes from an adult with an advanced solid tumor such as melanoma, head and neck, liver or kidney cancer.

The table lists this clone with a few counts. Here the CDR3 DNA reads TGTGCCATCAGTTCCCCGGGTAGCGGGCGGCTCTACAATGAGCAGTTCTTC. This translates into CAISSPGSGRLYNEQFF. This chain connects TRBV10-3 to TRBJ2-1, with 7 bases aligning to TRBD2. Germline trimming cut 5 bases from V and 3 bases from J; bases unmatched to any gene: 13. CDR3 size: 17 residues. The germline CDR1 and CDR2 sequences are ENHRY and SYGVKD.

The gene calls are TRBV19 and TRBJ1-1; D may be TRBD1 (6 bases). The ends were cut back, 8 bases at V and 2 bases at J, with 24 bases in the middle. The CDR3 spans 17 residues. CDR1 and CDR2 (germline): LNHDA, SQIVND (reference sequence). The CDR3 coding sequence is TGTGCCAGTGGACCCGCTCGGGGGGCTTCTATAAACACTGAAGCTTTCTTT. Its translation: CASGPARGASINTEAFF.

V and J are TRBV4-3 and TRBJ2-7; TRBD1 matches 9 bases. V was pared by 3 bases and J by 6 bases, with 9 bases of the junction left unmatched. Germline values: CDR1 LGHNA, CDR2 YSLEER. The CDR3 covers 15 residues. Written as DNA, the CDR3 is TGCGCCAGCAGCCATCCGGGACAGGGTACGGTCGAGCAGTACTTC. Residues: CASSHPGQGTVEQYF.

This clone was found many times. The rearrangement uses TRBV30 and TRBJ2-7; D remains ambiguous. Looked up from germline, CDR1 is GTSNPN and CDR2 is SVGIG (reference sequence). Trimming left V 0 bases short and J 6 bases short, with 15 bases between. The CDR3 is 14 residues long. The CDR3 protein is CAWSVPRLDVEQYF. CDR3 bases: TGTGCCTGGAGTGTACCCAGGCTGGACGTCGAGCAGTACTTC.

V usage is TRBV28 and J usage is TRBJ2-3; 11 bases are shared with TRBD2. Germline V gene lookup returns CDR1 MDHEN and CDR2 SYDVKM. V shed 5 bases, J shed 1 base, and the junction held 11 bases outside the gene matches. The CDR3 totals 18 residues. CDR3 residues: CASSRPLILAGGTDTQYF. CDR3 DNA sequence: TGTGCCAGCAGTCGCCCTCTCATACTAGCGGGAGGCACAGATACGCAGTATTTT.

About this clone: Germline is not matched at one junction end, which may reflect a read error. The chain recombines TRBV6-1 with TRBJ1-4, with no clear D. The CDR3 runs to 13 residues. The germline V gene encodes CDR1 MNHNS and CDR2 SASEGT. The CDR3 coding sequence is TGTGCCAGCTCATCCGGAACTCATGAAAAACTGTTTTTT. As protein: CASSSGTHEKLFF.

The CDR3 sequence is CASSSSVSYNEQFF. CDR3 in DNA: TGTGCCAGCAGCTCCTCGGTTTCCTACAATGAGCAGTTCTTC. The rearrangement joins TRBV11-3 to TRBJ2-1; no firm D call. The CDR3 is 14 amino acids. CDR1 is SGHNT, CDR2 YENEEA, per germline. Deletions cut 4 bases from V and 1 base from J, with 8 bases between.

This clone has a single count. The V gene is TRBV30, the J gene TRBJ2-7; D unresolved. V gave up 2 bases and J gave up 4 bases, with 24 bases separating them. This CDR3 is built from 17 residues. Germline-derived CDR1 and CDR2 are GTSNPN and SVGIG (reference sequence). The chain's CDR3 is CAWSYSFWESLGYEQYF. DNA for the CDR3: TGTGCCTGGAGTTATTCGTTTTGGGAAAGTTTGGGGTACGAGCAGTACTTC.

This sequence joins TRBV27 and TRBJ2-7, with D unclear. Per germline, CDR1 MNHEY and CDR2 SMNVEV (reference sequence). CDR3 length: 12 residues. Trimming removed 5 bases from V and 3 bases from J, with 8 bases in between. The CDR3 loop reads CASSPSFYEQYF. The CDR3 coding sequence is TGTGCCAGCAGTCCATCTTTCTACGAGCAGTACTTC.

In its sample, this clone was seen once. V gene TRBV27 combines with J gene TRBJ2-7, with TRBD1 matching 7 bases. The CDR3 extends over 17 amino acids. The trim removed 2 bases at V and 0 bases at J, leaving 10 bases unmatched. From germline, CDR1 is MNHEY and CDR2 SMNVEV (reference sequence). The CDR3 loop reads CASSLMIGQDYSYEQYF. The DNA of the CDR3 is TGTGCCAGCAGTTTAATGATCGGACAGGATTACTCCTACGAGCAGTACTTC.

The rearrangement uses TRBV5-1 and TRBJ1-4; no reliable D call. The CDR3 length is 14 residues. Germline CDR1 is SGHRS and CDR2 is YFSETQ. Deletions cut 4 bases from V and 3 bases from J, with 10 bases between. The CDR3 sequence is CASSPGGSNEKLFF. The CDR3, as DNA: TGCGCCAGCAGCCCCGGCGGGTCTAATGAAAAACTGTTTTTT.

This clone showed up just once. The rearrangement uses TRBV6-5 and TRBJ1-4; the D is unclear. This CDR3 is 15 amino acids long. The V end was cut by 4 bases, the J end by 0 bases, with 9 bases between. Germline V gene data show CDR1 as MNHEY and CDR2 as SVGAGI. CDR3 nucleotides: TGTGCCAGCAGTTCCCGGCCCGCAACTAATGAAAAACTGTTTTTT. This encodes CASSSRPATNEKLFF.

The CDR3 protein is CASSQDRYRVGTDTQYF. CDR3 DNA sequence: TGCGCCAGCAGCCAAGACCGTTACAGGGTGGGCACAGATACGCAGTATTTT. The V gene is TRBV4-1, the J gene TRBJ2-3; maybe TRBD1 (6 bases). The germline CDR1 and CDR2 sequences are MGHRA and YSYEKL. The CDR3 runs 17 residues. The V end was cut by 0 bases, the J end by 1 base, with 14 bases between.

This clone was seen once. The CDR3 DNA reads as TGTGCCAGCAGCCCACGAGGACAGGATAATGAAAAACTGTTTTTT. This sequence encodes CASSPRGQDNEKLFF. The rearrangement links TRBV7-9 to TRBJ1-4, with 7 bases identical to TRBD1. V shed 5 bases and J 4 bases; nucleotides not matched to a gene: 7. Germline CDR1 SEHNR, CDR2 FQNEAQ (reference sequence). CDR3 length: 15 residues.

This clone has just a few counts. The sample has other DNA sequences that encode this CDR3 too. The chain combines TRBV7-9 with TRBJ1-1; D is perhaps TRBD1 (5 bases). V lost 5 bases and J 3 bases, leaving 16 bases between the germline ends. CDR1 is SEHNR, CDR2 FQNEAQ, per germline (reference sequence). The CDR3 has 15 residues. This CDR3 reads CASSPWGGGDTEAFF. Written as DNA, the CDR3 is TGTGCCAGCAGCCCCTGGGGGGGAGGAGACACTGAAGCTTTCTTT.

The chain is built from TRBV4-1 and TRBJ1-5; possibly TRBD1 for D (6 bases). V shed 0 bases and J shed 6 bases, with 12 bases lying between them. Germline CDR1 is MGHRA and CDR2 is YSYEKL. This CDR3 comprises 15 residues. This CDR3 reads CASSQDLRGTQPQHF. The CDR3 nucleotides are TGCGCCAGCAGCCAAGATCTCAGGGGCACTCAGCCCCAGCATTTT.

This sequence joins TRBV9 and TRBJ2-5; 7 bases are a match to TRBD2. The DNA end is a closer match to TRBJ2-7, so the J assignment may be wrong. The germline gives CDR1 SGDLS, CDR2 YYNGEE. The CDR3 loop spans 15 amino acids. The CDR3 sequence: CASSVGLADSYEQYF. The CDR3 nucleotides read TGTGCCAGCAGCGTAGGCCTAGCGGACTCCTACGAGCAGTACTTC.

The gene calls are TRBV19 and TRBJ1-4; the D gene is possibly TRBD1 (6 bases). The CDR3 contains 15 residues. The germline CDR1 and CDR2 sequences are LNHDA and SQIVND (reference sequence). Trimming pared 1 base from V and 3 bases from J, leaving 9 bases between. The DNA of the CDR3 is TGTGCCAGTAGTATAGCACAGGGTTCTAATGAAAAACTGTTTTTT. Translating gives CASSIAQGSNEKLFF.

The chain uses TRBV11-2 and TRBJ2-2; 10 bases are a match to TRBD1. The CDR3 runs to 19 residues. CDR1 is SGHAT and CDR2 is FQNNGV in the germline V gene. The trim removed 4 bases at V and 3 bases at J, leaving 14 bases unmatched. CDR3 protein: CASSSKTSRTGGDTGELFF. CDR3 bases: TGTGCCAGCAGCTCTAAGACATCCCGGACAGGGGGTGACACCGGGGAGCTGTTTTTT.

The V and J genes are TRBV18 and TRBJ1-1, with D hard to call. V shed 8 bases and J shed 1 base, with 8 bases lying between them. CDR1 and CDR2 from the germline V gene are KGHSH and LQKENI. The CDR3 totals 12 residues. CDR3 residues: CASGQQNTEAFF. DNA of the CDR3: TGTGCCAGCGGCCAACAGAACACTGAAGCTTTCTTT. The whole variable domain, remainder taken from reference TRBV18 and TRBJ1-1, is NAGVMQNPRHLVRRRGQEARLRCSPMKGHSHVYWYRQLPEEGLKFMVYLQKENIIDESGMPKERFSAEFPKEGPSILRIQQVVRGDSAAYFCASGQQNTEAFFGQGTRLTVV.

The chain carries TRBV27 and TRBJ1-2; D not resolved. Trimming stripped 2 bases from V and 5 bases from J, with 15 bases between. Germline V lookup: CDR1 MNHEY, CDR2 SMNVEV (reference sequence). The CDR3 runs to 15 residues. In DNA form, the CDR3 reads TGTGCCAGCAGTTTAGTCCCGGAGGACGTATATGGCTACACCTTC. This sequence encodes CASSLVPEDVYGYTF.